This T cell receptor (beta chain) is drawn from a study of graft-versus-host responses after intestinal transplantation. Regarding this clone: As yet, its antigen is unknown.

Some clones are missing from TCRdb's copy, which holds only in-frame ones; the method was immunoSEQ multiplex PCR. The table lists approximately 93,000 clones, 80% to 95% of them singletons. This CDR3 comprises 15 residues. V lost 2 bases, J lost 3 bases, and 12 bases lay in between. Germline V CDR1 and CDR2: MDHEN, SYDVKM. The sequence came from a human donor who was the organ donor for an intestinal transplant. The chain employs TRBV28 and TRBJ2-3, with a tentative D call TRBD1 (6 bases). This material consisted of unstimulated CD8+ T cells sorted from spleen or lymph node cells, taken before transplant. CDR3 loop: CASSLDLGATDTQYF. CDR3 nucleotides: TGTGCCAGCAGTTTAGATCTGGGGGCAACAGATACGCAGTATTTT.